These 16 T cell receptor beta chains came from one sample sequenced in a study of breast tumors, draining lymph nodes, adjacent tissues. TCRdb called the multiplex PCR reads again in MiXCR, with one record for every CDR3 protein. The sample contains 50,000 to 75,000 distinct CDR3 sequences, 45% to 65% of which appear only once. Input material: breast tumor tissue. The source is a female donor with breast cancer. Some clones in this sample may be carry-over from other donors' samples.

The genes are TRBV29-1 and TRBJ2-1, with 8 bases that match TRBD2. This CDR3 is built from 14 residues. The germline CDR1 and CDR2 sequences are SQVTM and ANQGSEA. V gave up 8 bases and J gave up 3 bases; unmatched junction bases: 9. This CDR3 reads CSQDGSGSYNEQFF. CDR3 bases: TGCAGCCAAGATGGGAGCGGGAGCTACAATGAGCAGTTCTTC.

The chain combines TRBV2 with TRBJ1-2; TRBD1 is a possible D gene (6 bases). The germline V gene encodes CDR1 SNHLY and CDR2 FYNNEI. The CDR3 extends over 13 amino acids. Trimming removed 6 bases at V and 1 base at J, with 9 bases between. CDR3 nucleotides: TGTGCCAGCAGGGCGGACAGTAACTATGGCTACACCTTC. Translated, it gives CASRADSNYGYTF.

Comments on this clonotype: One junction end disagrees with the germline gene, perhaps due to a read error. The chain recombines TRBV29-1 with TRBJ1-4, with 8 bases identical to TRBD1. This CDR3 spans 15 amino acids. CDR1 and CDR2 from the germline V gene are SQVTM and ANQGSEA. This CDR3 is CSVDSGYGTGEKLGF. The CDR3 nucleotides read TGCAGCGTTGATAGCGGGTACGGGACAGGCGAAAAACTGGGTTTT. Full variable domain (missing parts from reference TRBV29-1 and TRBJ1-4): SAVISQKPSRDICQRGTSLTIQCQVDSQVTMMFWYRQQPGQSLTLIATANQGSEATYESGFVIDKFPISRPNLTFSTLTVSNMSPEDSSIYLCSVDSGYGTGEKLGFGSGTQLSVL.

Concerning this clonotype: One end of the junction is discordant with germline, which a read error may explain. The V and J genes are TRBV20-1 and TRBJ1-4; the D is unclear. CDR3 length: 14 residues. Germline assignment: CDR1 DFQATT and CDR2 SNEGSKA (reference sequence). Written as DNA, the CDR3 is TGCAGTGCTGGAAGGGTGGCAACTAATGAAAAACTGGTTTTT. This gives the protein CSAGRVATNEKLVF.

This clonotype appeared many times. This chain connects TRBV6-4 to TRBJ2-2; D uncertain. This CDR3 is built from 16 residues. With 10 bases removed from V and 5 bases from J, the gap between germline ends came to 23 bases. Germline values: CDR1 MRHNA, CDR2 SNTAGT. The CDR3: CAITPHVGPDTGELFF. The CDR3 region has the DNA TGTGCCATCACACCCCACGTAGGGCCGGATACCGGGGAGCTGTTTTTT.

The chain has TRBV20-1 and TRBJ2-1; 9 bases match TRBD2. Germline trimming cut 6 bases from V and 3 bases from J; bases unmatched to any gene: 6. The CDR3 totals 14 residues. CDR1 and CDR2 from the germline V gene are DFQATT and SNEGSKA (reference sequence). In DNA, the CDR3 is TGCAGTGCCGGGAGCGGGGGGATCTACAATGAGCAGTTCTTC. Its translation is CSAGSGGIYNEQFF.

The chain uses TRBV7-9 and TRBJ2-1, with D tentatively TRBD2 (6 bases). The CDR3 has 19 residues. The V end was cut by 5 bases, the J end by 0 bases, with 23 bases between. The germline CDR1 and CDR2 sequences are SEHNR and FQNEAQ (reference sequence). The CDR3 DNA is TGTGCCAGCAGCCCGCACGTTCGGGGGACTCTCCGCTCCTACAATGAGCAGTTCTTC. Translation gives CASSPHVRGTLRSYNEQFF.

V usage is TRBV11-2 and J usage is TRBJ1-5; D may be TRBD1 (5 bases). With 3 bases removed from V and 0 bases from J, the gap between germline ends came to 9 bases. Germline lookup yields CDR1 SGHAT and CDR2 FQNNGV. This CDR3 contains 15 residues. As DNA, the CDR3 is TGTGCCAGCAGCTTGCAGGGTTATAGCAATCAGCCCCAGCATTTT. Its protein product is CASSLQGYSNQPQHF. Full variable domain (remainder filled in from reference TRBV11-2 and TRBJ1-5): EAGVAQSPRYKIIEKRQSVAFWCNPISGHATLYWYQQILGQGPKLLIQFQNNGVVDDSQLPKDRFSAERLKGVDSTLKIQPAKLEDSAVYLCASSLQGYSNQPQHFGDGTRLSIL.

J is TRBJ1-4 and V is TRBV3-1; maybe TRBD1 (5 bases). CDR1 LGHDT and CDR2 YNNKEL come from the germline V gene (reference sequence). CDR3 length equals 15 residues. Deletions cut 5 bases from V and 8 bases from J, with 18 bases between. DNA for the CDR3: TGTGCCAGCAGCGGGACTAGCGGGGGGGACGAAAAACTGTTTTTT. The encoded protein is CASSGTSGGDEKLFF.

CDR3 loop: CASSSDRDEKLFF. Here the CDR3 DNA reads TGTGCCAGCAGCTCCGACCGGGACGAAAAACTGTTTTTT. This sequence joins TRBV7-3 and TRBJ1-4, with D tentatively TRBD1 (5 bases). This CDR3 contains 13 residues. The V end lost 4 bases, the J end lost 8 bases, and 11 bases lay between the germline ends. Per germline, CDR1 SGHTA and CDR2 FQGTGA.

The rearrangement joins TRBV10-3 to TRBJ2-1; 7 nucleotides line up with TRBD2. Germline V gives CDR1 ENHRY, CDR2 SYGVKD. The ends lost 6 bases at V and 5 bases at J; junction bases unmatched: 10. The CDR3 loop spans 15 amino acids. The CDR3 sequence is CAIRMGGTADNEQFF. For the CDR3, the DNA is TGTGCCATCAGGATGGGAGGGACGGCGGACAATGAGCAGTTCTTC.

This clonotype has just a few counts. V gene TRBV6-1 combines with J gene TRBJ1-1; D is perhaps TRBD1 (6 bases). The CDR3 totals 15 residues. Looked up from germline, CDR1 is MNHNS and CDR2 is SASEGT. V was shortened by 5 bases and J by 2 bases, with 15 bases between the two germline ends. CDR3 residues: CASSHPRTANTEAFF. The CDR3 DNA sequence: TGTGCCAGCAGTCACCCCCGGACAGCCAACACTGAAGCTTTCTTT.

This clonotype was observed at least ten times. A clone one base away is much larger, so this may be a read error. The CDR3 region is CASSLGGTYGYTF. The CDR3 nucleotides read TGTGCCAGCAGCTTGGGGGGGACCTATGGCTACACCTTC. This sequence joins TRBV5-6 and TRBJ1-2; D may be TRBD1 (5 bases). This CDR3 has 13 residues. CDR1 SGHDT and CDR2 YYEEEE come from the germline V gene. Trimming took 0 bases from V and 4 from J, leaving 7 bases between them.

This clonotype was seen many times. This chain links TRBV10-3 with TRBJ2-5; TRBD1 matches at 7 bases. Trimming cost V 5 bases and J 4 bases; bases outside gene matches: 10. Germline V CDR1 and CDR2: ENHRY, SYGVKD. The CDR3 length is 15 residues. CDR3 in DNA: TGTGCCATCAGTAAAACTGACAGGGAAGGAGAGACCCAGTACTTC. It encodes CAISKTDREGETQYF.

This clonotype was recorded many times. This chain connects TRBV6-6 to TRBJ2-1, with unresolved D. Per germline, CDR1 MNHNY and CDR2 SVGAGI (reference sequence). The CDR3 runs to 15 residues. The V end lost 0 bases, the J end lost 0 bases, and 6 bases lay between the germline ends. Here the CDR3 reads CASSYSTPSYNEQFF. CDR3 nucleotide sequence: TGTGCCAGCAGTTACTCGACTCCCTCCTACAATGAGCAGTTCTTC.

The chain carries TRBV24-1 and TRBJ2-1; a weak D match, TRBD1 (6 bases). Germline CDR1 and CDR2: KGHDR and SFDVKD. This CDR3 has 14 amino acids. Trimming left V 5 bases short and J 2 bases short, with 9 bases between. Written as DNA, the CDR3 is TGTGCCACCAGTGGCCAGGGGCCCTACAATGAGCAGTTCTTC. It yields the protein CATSGQGPYNEQFF.